These T cell receptor beta chains were read from a single sample in a study of blood T cell repertoires in COVID-19. TCRdb's copy holds only in-frame clones and misses some; the assay was immunoSEQ multiplex PCR. Of approximately 160,000 clones listed, around 80% were seen once; the top ten hold approximately 19%. What was sequenced was peripheral blood. Source of these receptors: a woman aged 80 or older with acute or convalescent COVID-19. CDR3s include the opening cysteine and the closing phenylalanine or tryptophan.

cdr3_length j_call v_call cdr3_aa
14 TRBJ1-1 TRBV5-1 CASSSSRSSTEAFF
13 TRBJ2-7 TRBV2 CASRSGLLGEQYF
15 TRBJ2-7 TRBV4-1 CASSPQPGGGYEQYF
16 TRBJ2-1 TRBV7-3 CASSSPGGAHRNEQFF
13 TRBJ1-1 TRBV24-1 CATKGSGNTEAFF
17 TRBJ1-2 TRBV24-1 CATSDPRQGRSVAGYTF
15 TRBJ1-2 TRBV4-3 CASSQGTGGGYGYTF
15 TRBJ2-1 TRBV5-1 CASSSNRLAGVEQFF
11 TRBJ2-1 TRBV20-1 CSVTQGNEQFF
14 TRBJ2-1 TRBV28 CASSLGLAGTEQFF
16 TRBJ1-5 TRBV7-8 CASSLATGGIGQPQHF
14 TRBJ2-5 TRBV9 CASSVGVQEETQYF
15 TRBJ2-2 TRBV7-2 CASSLGTGARGELFF
15 TRBJ1-5 TRBV5-5 CASSLGQGAWQPQHF
18 TRBJ2-7 TRBV11-3 CASSFEHMAGTHAYEQYF
13 TRBJ2-1 TRBV11-2 CATAVTGGDEQFF
14 TRBJ1-2 TRBV7-9 CASRSPTGEYGYTF
12 TRBJ2-1 TRBV5-6 CASSFLASEQFF
16 TRBJ1-1 TRBV6-5 CASSYRGGQNLVEAFF
16 TRBJ1-3 TRBV6-5 CASSYSDRASGNTIYF
14 TRBJ2-7 TRBV6-6 CASSSGHQTYEQYF
16 TRBJ2-3 TRBV28 CASSFEVSGEGDTQYF
16 TRBJ2-5 TRBV14 CASSQNKGGRKETQYF
13 TRBJ1-1 TRBV6-5 CASRNREGTEAFF
16 TRBJ1-5 TRBV24-1 CATSGGTGSYNQPQHF
14 TRBJ2-7 TRBV28 CASRTSGSFGEQYF
13 TRBJ2-2 TRBV7-7 CASSLGGSGELFF
15 TRBJ1-2 TRBV19 CASSIGSGARYGYTF
15 TRBJ2-2 TRBV19 CASSMGVTNTGELFF
16 TRBJ1-6 TRBV4-1 CASSQVVGAQNSPLHF
16 TRBJ2-3 TRBV4-3 CASSQDVQGATDTQYF
15 TRBJ1-3 TRBV4-1 CASSQDRFSGNTIYF